This T cell receptor beta chain was recorded in a study of T cell responses to AZD1222 COVID-19 vaccine (dated by TCRdb to the early 2020s). For the wider study: Because spike-specific TCR depth and breadth did not differ between the two schedules, AZD1222 recipients who got a second dose at roughly 4 weeks were pooled with those who got a second dose at roughly 12 weeks. A total of approximately 240 trial participants underwent TCR sequencing, of whom some 200 had received two doses of AZD1222 and 26 had received two doses of the MenACWY control vaccine. Trial participants were enrolled by age into subgroups of 18-55, 56-69 and 70-plus years, and roughly 160, 29 and 62 TCR-sequenced participants, respectively, were included in these subgroups.

The CDR3 regions of human TCRbeta chains were analyzed by immunosequencing. The original methods were these. Repertoire TCRs were checked for matches against a reference library of SARS-CoV-2-specific TCRs that had been generated using the MIRA antigen-specificity platform. Breadth was defined as the fraction of unique TCRs that were SARS-CoV-2-associated. Depth was defined as the fraction of total T cells that were SARS-CoV-2-associated. Using the MIRA data, every spike-specific TCR was mapped to the spike region that the TCR reacted to and assigned to either a CD4 or a CD8 class. Log10-transformed breadth and depth values were compared by one-way ANOVA with Sidak's multiple comparisons tests. Held by TCRdb, this immuneACCESS table contains in-frame sequences only and omits some clones. Under half of the omission traces to an unresolved V gene where checked; the cause of the rest is unknown. D and trimming were read from the DNA, whereas the V and J calls and clone size are those reported in that table. The sample table holds about 170,000 clones, of which approximately 93% were seen once. The top ten constitute roughly 3.9% of the sample.

Overall results and qualifications from the work: Vaccine-associated CD4 TCRs spanned the whole spike protein, with dominant responses in regions 160-218 and 743-854. Conclusions about previously exposed vaccinees are limited because only five to seven AZD1222 recipients were SARS-CoV-2 seropositive at baseline. A significant rise in spike-specific TCR breadth and depth was observed after two AZD1222 doses relative to day 0 and relative to MenACWY recipients. Most participants were white British and females outnumbered males, and the authors suggested that clonal diversity may have been underestimated. Because no day 14 peak-response samples were available, repertoires were characterized only after the peak T cell response. In the small 56-69-year group, the increase in depth fell short of significance, most likely because of low power. Reportedly, close to half of the unique spike-specific TCRs recognized epitopes lying outside the regions that are mutated in the B.1.351 and B.1.1.7 variants.

A word on this clone: Its binding antigen is unknown. Base qualities are missing; no much larger clone stands one base away.

This specimen's time point label, per the study, means: baseline before first vaccination. Vaccinee samples were obtained from the UK trials COV001 and COV002, which included a single-blind randomized controlled phase 2/3 trial of AZD1222 (ChAdOx1 nCoV-19) in healthy adults. For TCRbeta chain sequencing, PBMC samples from trial participants were taken at day 0 and at day 28 after the second dose. CDR1 and CDR2 were assigned from the germline V gene (reference sequence) as MNHNY and SVGAGI. V gives up 0 bases and J gives up 3 bases, and the segment between their germline ends measures 0 bases. The CDR3 runs 12 amino acids, cysteine and phenylalanine included. The sequence is cut down to CDR3 DNA, 36 bases in frame from base 1.

The sample consisted of peripheral blood, taken on day 0 of AZD1222 vaccination. The V gene is TRBV6-6 and the J gene is TRBJ1-3, with no D gene named confidently. The sequence was collected from an adult in good health. The nucleotide sequence reads as follows: TGTGCCAGCAGTTACTCTGGAAACACCATATATTTT. Translated, it gives CASSYSGNTIYF.